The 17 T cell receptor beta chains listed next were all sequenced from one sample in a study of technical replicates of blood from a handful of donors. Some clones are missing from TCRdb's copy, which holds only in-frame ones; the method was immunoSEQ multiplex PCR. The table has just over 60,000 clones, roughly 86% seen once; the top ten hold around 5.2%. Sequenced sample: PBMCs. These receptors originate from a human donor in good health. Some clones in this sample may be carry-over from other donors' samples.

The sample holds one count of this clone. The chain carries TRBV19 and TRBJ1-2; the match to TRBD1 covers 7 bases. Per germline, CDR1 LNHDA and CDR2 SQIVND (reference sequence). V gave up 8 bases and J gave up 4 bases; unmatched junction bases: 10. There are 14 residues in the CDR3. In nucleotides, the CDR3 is TGTGCCAGTCGGGCCCCGACAGGGTTCTATGGCTACACCTTC. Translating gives CASRAPTGFYGYTF.

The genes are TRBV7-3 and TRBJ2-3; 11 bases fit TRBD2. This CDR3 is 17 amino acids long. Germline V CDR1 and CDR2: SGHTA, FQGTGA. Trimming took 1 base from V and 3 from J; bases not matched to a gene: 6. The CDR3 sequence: CASSLNRPSGRTDTQYF. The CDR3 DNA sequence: TGTGCCAGCAGCTTAAATCGTCCTAGCGGGAGGACAGATACGCAGTATTTT.

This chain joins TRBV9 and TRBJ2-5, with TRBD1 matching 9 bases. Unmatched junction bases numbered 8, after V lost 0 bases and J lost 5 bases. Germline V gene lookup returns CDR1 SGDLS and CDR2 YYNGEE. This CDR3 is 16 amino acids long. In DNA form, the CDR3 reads TGTGCCAGCAGCGTAGGTGAACAGGGGGCTCGGGAGACCCAGTACTTC. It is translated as CASSVGEQGARETQYF.

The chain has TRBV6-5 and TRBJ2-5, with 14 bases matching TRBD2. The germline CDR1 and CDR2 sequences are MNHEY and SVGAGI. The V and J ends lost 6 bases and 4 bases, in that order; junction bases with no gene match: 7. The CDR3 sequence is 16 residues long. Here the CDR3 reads CASRYTGTSGGETQYF. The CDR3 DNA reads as TGTGCCAGCAGATACACCGGGACTAGCGGGGGAGAGACCCAGTACTTC.

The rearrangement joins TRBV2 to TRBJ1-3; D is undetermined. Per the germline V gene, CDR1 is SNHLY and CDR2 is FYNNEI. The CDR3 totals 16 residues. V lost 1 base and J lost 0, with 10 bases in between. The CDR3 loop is CASSEGWLPSGNTIYF. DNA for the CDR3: TGTGCCAGCAGTGAAGGATGGCTTCCCTCTGGAAACACCATATATTTT.

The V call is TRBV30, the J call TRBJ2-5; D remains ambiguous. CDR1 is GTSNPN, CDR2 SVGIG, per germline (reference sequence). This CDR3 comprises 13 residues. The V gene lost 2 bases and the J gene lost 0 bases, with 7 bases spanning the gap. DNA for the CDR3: TGTGCCTGGAGTAAACAGCACCAAGAGACCCAGTACTTC. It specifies CAWSKQHQETQYF.

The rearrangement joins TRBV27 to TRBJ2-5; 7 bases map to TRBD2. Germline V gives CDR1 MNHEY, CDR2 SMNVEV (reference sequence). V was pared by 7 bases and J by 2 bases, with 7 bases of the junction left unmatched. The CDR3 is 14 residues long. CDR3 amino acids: CASIPGLLQETQYF. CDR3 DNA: TGTGCCAGCATACCGGGACTACTACAAGAGACCCAGTACTTC.

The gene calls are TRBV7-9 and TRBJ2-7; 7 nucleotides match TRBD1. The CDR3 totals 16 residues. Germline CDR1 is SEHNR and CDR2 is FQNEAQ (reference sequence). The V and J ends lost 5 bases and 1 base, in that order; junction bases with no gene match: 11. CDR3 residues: CASSLEGADASYEQYF. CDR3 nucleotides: TGTGCCAGCAGCCTCGAGGGGGCGGACGCATCCTACGAGCAGTACTTC.

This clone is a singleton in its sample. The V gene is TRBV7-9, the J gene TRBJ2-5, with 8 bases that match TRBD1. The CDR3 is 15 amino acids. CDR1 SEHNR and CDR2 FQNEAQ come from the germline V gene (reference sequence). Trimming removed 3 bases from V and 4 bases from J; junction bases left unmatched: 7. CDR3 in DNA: TGTGCCAGCAGCTTTAGGACAGGGATGAGAGAGACCCAGTACTTC. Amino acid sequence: CASSFRTGMRETQYF.

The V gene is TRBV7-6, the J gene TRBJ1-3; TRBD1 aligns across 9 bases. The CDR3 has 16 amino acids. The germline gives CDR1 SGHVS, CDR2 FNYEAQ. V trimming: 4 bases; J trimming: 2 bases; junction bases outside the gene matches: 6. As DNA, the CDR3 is TGTGCCAGCAGCTCGGGACAGGGCTCGACTGGAAACACCATATATTTT. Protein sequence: CASSSGQGSTGNTIYF.

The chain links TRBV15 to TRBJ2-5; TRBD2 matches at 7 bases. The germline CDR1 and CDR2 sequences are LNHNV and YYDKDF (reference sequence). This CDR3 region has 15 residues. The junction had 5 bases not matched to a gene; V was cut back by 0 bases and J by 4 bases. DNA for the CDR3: TGTGCCACCAGCAGAGATCTAAGCGGGGTAGAGACCCAGTACTTC. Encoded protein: CATSRDLSGVETQYF. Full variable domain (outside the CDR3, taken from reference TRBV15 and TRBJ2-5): DAMVIQNPRYQVTQFGKPVTLSCSQTLNHNVMYWYQQKSSQAPKLLFHYYDKDFNNEADTPDNFQSRRPNTSFCFLDIRSPGLGDTAMYLCATSRDLSGVETQYFGPGTRLLVL.

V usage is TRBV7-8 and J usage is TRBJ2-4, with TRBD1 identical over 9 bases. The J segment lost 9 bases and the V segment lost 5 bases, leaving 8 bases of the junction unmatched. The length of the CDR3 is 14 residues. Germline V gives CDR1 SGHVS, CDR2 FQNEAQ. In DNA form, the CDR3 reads TGTGCCAGCAGCCTGTCCGAGGACAGGGGCATTCAGTACTTC. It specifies CASSLSEDRGIQYF.

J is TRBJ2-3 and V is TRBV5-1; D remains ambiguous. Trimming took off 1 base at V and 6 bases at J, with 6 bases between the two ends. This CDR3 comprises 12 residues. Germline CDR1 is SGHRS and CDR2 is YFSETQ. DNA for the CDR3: TGCGCCAGCAGCTTGTCCATGGATACGCAGTATTTT. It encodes CASSLSMDTQYF.

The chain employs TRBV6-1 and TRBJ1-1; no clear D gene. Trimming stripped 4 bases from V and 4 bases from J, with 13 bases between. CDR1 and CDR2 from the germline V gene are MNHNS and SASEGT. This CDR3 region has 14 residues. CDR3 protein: CASSVTRRGTEAFF. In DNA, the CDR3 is TGTGCCAGCAGTGTGACAAGACGTGGCACTGAAGCTTTCTTT.

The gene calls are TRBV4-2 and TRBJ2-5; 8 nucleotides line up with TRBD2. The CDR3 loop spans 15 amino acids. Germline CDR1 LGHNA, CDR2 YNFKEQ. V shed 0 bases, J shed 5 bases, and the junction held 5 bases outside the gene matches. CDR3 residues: CASSQDRGGLETQYF. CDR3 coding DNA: TGTGCCAGCAGCCAAGATCGGGGGGGCCTCGAGACCCAGTACTTC.

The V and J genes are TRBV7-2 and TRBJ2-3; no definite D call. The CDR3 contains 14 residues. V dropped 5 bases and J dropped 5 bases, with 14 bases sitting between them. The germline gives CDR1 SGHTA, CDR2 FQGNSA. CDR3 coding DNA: TGTGCCAGCAGCCCCGTCCGGGTTGTAGATACGCAGTATTTT. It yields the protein CASSPVRVVDTQYF.

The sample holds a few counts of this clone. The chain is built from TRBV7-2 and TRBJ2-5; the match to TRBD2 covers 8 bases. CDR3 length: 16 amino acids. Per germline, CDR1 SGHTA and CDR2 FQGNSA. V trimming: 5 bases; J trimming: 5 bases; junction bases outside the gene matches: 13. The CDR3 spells CASSPSSGDPRETQYF. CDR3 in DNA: TGTGCCAGCAGCCCGAGTAGCGGGGACCCTCGTGAGACCCAGTACTTC.